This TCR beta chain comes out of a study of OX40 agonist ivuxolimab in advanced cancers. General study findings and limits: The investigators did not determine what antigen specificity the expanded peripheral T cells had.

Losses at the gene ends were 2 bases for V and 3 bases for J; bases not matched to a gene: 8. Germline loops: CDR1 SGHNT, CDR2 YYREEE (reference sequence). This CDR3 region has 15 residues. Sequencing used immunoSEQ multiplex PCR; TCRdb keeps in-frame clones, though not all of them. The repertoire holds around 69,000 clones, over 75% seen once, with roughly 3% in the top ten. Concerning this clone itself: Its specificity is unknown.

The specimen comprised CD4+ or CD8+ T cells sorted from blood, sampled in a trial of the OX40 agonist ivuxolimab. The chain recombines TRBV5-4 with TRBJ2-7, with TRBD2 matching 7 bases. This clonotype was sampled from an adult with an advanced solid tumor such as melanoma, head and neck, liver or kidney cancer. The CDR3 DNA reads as TGTGCCAGCAGCTTTGGCGGGGGTCTTGGCTACGAGCAGTACTTC. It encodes CASSFGGGLGYEQYF.